The present TCR beta chain was sequenced within a study of CD8 T cells in ankylosing spondylitis. Study-wide results and limits: The authors reported significant enrichment of disease-linked clones in matched ankylosing spondylitis synovial fluid. Among TCR beta sequences, a motif of eight highly homologous variants appeared characteristic of ankylosing spondylitis blood.

The sample holds one count of this clonotype. Its target is unknown. Library preparation for TCR beta used quantitative 5'-RACE with molecular barcodes. TCRdb ran MiXCR on the 5' RACE reads and lists one entry per CDR3 protein. The profile covers 450,000 or so distinct CDR3 sequences, with roughly 26% appearing a single time and 0.89% taken by the ten largest. Germline-derived CDR1 and CDR2 are SGHRS and YFSETQ. The V gene lost 0 bases and the J gene lost 6 bases, with 13 bases spanning the gap. The CDR3 length is 14 residues. The sample comprised blood, either unsorted or a sorted T cell fraction (not recorded which). The chain carries TRBV5-1 and TRBJ2-7; no reliable D call. This sequence was found in a male donor with ankylosing spondylitis. CDR3 sequence reads: CASSLESAELEQYF. CDR3 DNA sequence: TGCGCCAGCAGCTTGGAATCTGCGGAGCTCGAGCAGTACTTC.